Presented here are 9 T cell receptor beta chains from one specimen sequenced in a study of shared clonotypes between healthy human individuals. Repertoires were generated with immunoSEQ multiplex PCR, while TCRdb's copy carries only in-frame clones and drops some. The profile shows approximately 980,000 clones, 76% of them singletons. Input material: memory CD4+ T cells sorted from blood. The subset: CD45RA-negative fraction. These receptors all come from a man aged 18 to 30 in good health.

There are a few counts of this clone. The rearrangement joins TRBV13 to TRBJ2-2; perhaps TRBD2 as D (6 bases). In germline, CDR1 is PRHDT, CDR2 FYEKMQ (reference sequence). This CDR3 is built from 14 residues. Trimming shortened V by 5 bases and J by 5 bases, and 12 bases separated the two germline ends. In DNA, the CDR3 is TGTGCCAGCAGCACCGGGACTGGAACCGGGGAGCTGTTTTTT. Translating gives CASSTGTGTGELFF.

V and J are TRBV6-6 and TRBJ1-6; 9 bases align to TRBD1. The germline gives CDR1 MNHNY, CDR2 SVGAGI (reference sequence). The CDR3 is made up of 13 amino acids. J was trimmed by 9 bases and V by 5 bases; bases with no gene match: 2. The chain's CDR3 is CASSGDRVSPLHF. The CDR3 bases are TGTGCCAGCAGTGGGGACAGGGTTTCACCCCTCCACTTT.

About this clone: Other nucleotide sequences from this sample produce the same CDR3. The chain carries TRBV9 and TRBJ2-7; TRBD2 is a possible D gene (6 bases). The CDR3 extends over 14 amino acids. V lost 2 bases and J 0 bases, leaving 9 bases between the germline ends. Germline V gene sequence: CDR1 SGDLS, CDR2 YYNGEE. CDR3 protein: CASSVGRGSYEQYF. In DNA, the CDR3 is TGTGCCAGCAGCGTGGGGCGGGGCTCCTACGAGCAGTACTTC.

The chain employs TRBV10-2 and TRBJ2-6, with 8 bases aligning to TRBD1. Germline loops: CDR1 WSHSY, CDR2 SAAADI. The CDR3 spans 18 residues. Trimming cost V 2 bases and J 0 bases; bases outside gene matches: 6. The CDR3 nucleotides read TGCGCCAGCAGTGAGGGAACAGGGGGTGTCTCTGGGGCCAACGTCCTGACTTTC. This translates into CASSEGTGGVSGANVLTF.

V is TRBV6-5 and J is TRBJ2-2; D is uncertain. With 5 bases removed from V and 8 bases from J, the gap between germline ends came to 9 bases. Germline V lookup: CDR1 MNHEY, CDR2 SVGAGI. CDR3 length equals 12 residues. The CDR3 protein is CASSASGGELFF. CDR3 in DNA: TGTGCCAGCAGTGCCTCCGGGGGGGAGCTGTTTTTT.

The chain uses TRBV15 and TRBJ2-2; D is uncertain. The CDR3 runs 14 residues. The V end lost 0 bases, the J end lost 5 bases, and 7 bases lay between the germline ends. In germline, CDR1 is LNHNV, CDR2 YYDKDF (reference sequence). The CDR3 bases are TGTGCCACCAGCAGAGATTCCGGGACCGGGGAGCTGTTTTTT. This encodes CATSRDSGTGELFF.

J is TRBJ1-2 and V is TRBV9; 8 bases map to TRBD1. CDR3 length: 15 amino acids. J gave up 6 bases and V 1 base, and 8 bases lay outside the gene matches. The V gene's germline CDR1 is SGDLS and CDR2 YYNGEE. CDR3: CASSVRAGGDHGYTF. The CDR3 DNA follows: TGTGCCAGCAGCGTAAGGGCAGGGGGCGATCATGGCTACACCTTC.

In this sample, this clone turned up a few times. The chain employs TRBV5-1 and TRBJ1-2, with D perhaps matching TRBD1 (5 bases). The germline V gene has CDR1 SGHRS and CDR2 YFSETQ. The CDR3 has 13 residues. V lost 0 bases and J 7 bases, leaving 10 bases between the germline ends. DNA of the CDR3: TGCGCCAGCAGCTTGGCGCCAGGGAGTGGCTACACCTTC. As protein: CASSLAPGSGYTF.

The rearrangement links TRBV7-8 to TRBJ2-2, with no clear D. Per germline, CDR1 SGHVS and CDR2 FQNEAQ. With 3 bases removed from V and 0 bases from J, the gap between germline ends came to 8 bases. The CDR3 is 15 amino acids. The CDR3 loop reads CASSFDRANTGELFF. CDR3 in DNA: TGTGCCAGCAGCTTTGACCGGGCGAACACCGGGGAGCTGTTTTTT. The entire variable domain, with the rest obtained from reference TRBV7-8 and TRBJ2-2, is as follows: GAGVSQSPRYKVAKRGQDVALRCDPISGHVSLFWYQQALGQGPEFLTYFQNEAQLDKSGLPSDRFFAERPEGSVSTLKIQRTQQEDSAVYLCASSFDRANTGELFFGEGSRLTVL.